This T cell receptor beta chain originates from a study of CD8 T cells in ankylosing spondylitis. Whole-study results and caveats: In ankylosing spondylitis patients, matched synovial fluid reportedly showed significant enrichment of disease-linked clones. Within peripheral blood, clones linked to disease were CD8+ and relatively rare. Past research had described some motif variants in reactive arthritis synovial fluid and blood. Characteristic of ankylosing spondylitis blood, it appeared, was a TCR beta motif comprising eight highly homologous variants.

Quantitative barcoded 5'-RACE was used to prepare TCR beta libraries. TCRdb fed the 5' RACE reads into MiXCR, producing one record per CDR3 protein. The table lists 400,000 or so distinct CDR3 sequences, 26% of them singletons, with roughly 0.8% in the top ten. This CDR3 is built from 16 residues. Germline V gene data show CDR1 as LGHNA and CDR2 as YNFKEQ. V gave up 4 bases and J gave up 8 bases, with 23 bases separating them. In regard to this clonotype: Its specificity is not known.

This receptor was obtained from a male donor with ankylosing spondylitis. This sequence joins TRBV4-2 and TRBJ1-1; perhaps TRBD1 as D (5 bases). The sequenced material came from blood, either unsorted or a sorted T cell fraction (not recorded which). CDR3 residues: CASSLGENENHLEAFF. The CDR3 DNA is TGTGCCAGCAGCCTAGGGGAAAACGAAAATCACCTCGAAGCTTTCTTT.